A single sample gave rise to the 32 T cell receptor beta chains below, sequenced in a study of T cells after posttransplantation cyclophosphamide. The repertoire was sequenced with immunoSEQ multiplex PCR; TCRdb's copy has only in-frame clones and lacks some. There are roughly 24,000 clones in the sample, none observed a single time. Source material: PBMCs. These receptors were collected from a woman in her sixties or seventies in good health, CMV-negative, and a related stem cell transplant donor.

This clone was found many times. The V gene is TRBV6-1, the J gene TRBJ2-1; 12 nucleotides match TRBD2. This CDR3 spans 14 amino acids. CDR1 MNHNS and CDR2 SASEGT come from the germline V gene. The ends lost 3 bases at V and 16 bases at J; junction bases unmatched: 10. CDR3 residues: CASSDLLAGGTLFF. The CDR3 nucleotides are TGTGCCAGCAGTGACCTACTAGCGGGGGGAACCCTCTTCTTC.

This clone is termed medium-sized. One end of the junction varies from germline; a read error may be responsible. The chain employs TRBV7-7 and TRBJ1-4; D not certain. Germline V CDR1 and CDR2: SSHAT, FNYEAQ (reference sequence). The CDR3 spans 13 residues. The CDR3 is CASSLGPTEKLFF. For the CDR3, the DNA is TGTGCTAGCAGCTTAGGGCCCACCGAAAAACTGTTTTTT.

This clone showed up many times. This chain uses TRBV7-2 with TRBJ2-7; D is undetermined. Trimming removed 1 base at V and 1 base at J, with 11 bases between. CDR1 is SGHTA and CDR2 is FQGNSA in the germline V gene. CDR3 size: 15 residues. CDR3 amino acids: CASSLDRARSYEQYF. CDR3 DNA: TGTGCCAGCAGCTTAGATCGAGCGAGGTCCTACGAGCAGTACTTC.

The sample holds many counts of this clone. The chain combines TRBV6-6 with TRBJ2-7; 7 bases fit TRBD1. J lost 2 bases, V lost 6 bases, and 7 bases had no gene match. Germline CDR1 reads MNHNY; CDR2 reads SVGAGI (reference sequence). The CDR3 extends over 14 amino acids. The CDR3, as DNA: TGTGCCAGCAGCCTACAGGGGTCGGCCTACGAGCAGTACTTC. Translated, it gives CASSLQGSAYEQYF.

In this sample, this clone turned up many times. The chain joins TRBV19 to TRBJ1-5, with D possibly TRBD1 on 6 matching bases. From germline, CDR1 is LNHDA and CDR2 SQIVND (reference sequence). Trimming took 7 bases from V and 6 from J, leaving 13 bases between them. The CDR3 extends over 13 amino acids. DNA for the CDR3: TGTGCCAGTACGTGGGACATCGGTCAGCCCCAGCATTTT. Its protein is CASTWDIGQPQHF.

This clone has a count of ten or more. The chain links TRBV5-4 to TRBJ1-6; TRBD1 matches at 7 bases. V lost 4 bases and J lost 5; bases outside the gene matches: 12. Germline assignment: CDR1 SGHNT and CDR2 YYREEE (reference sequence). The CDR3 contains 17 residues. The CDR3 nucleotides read TGTGCCAGCAGCCCCAATCTCGACAGGGTCCATAATTCACCCCTCCACTTT. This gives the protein CASSPNLDRVHNSPLHF.

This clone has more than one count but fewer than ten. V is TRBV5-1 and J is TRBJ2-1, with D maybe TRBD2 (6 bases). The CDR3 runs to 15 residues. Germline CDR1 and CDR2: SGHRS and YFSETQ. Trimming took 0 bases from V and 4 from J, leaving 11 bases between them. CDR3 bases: TGCGCCAGCAGCTTGGGCCAAGCGGGTTACAATGAGCAGTTCTTC. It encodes CASSLGQAGYNEQFF.

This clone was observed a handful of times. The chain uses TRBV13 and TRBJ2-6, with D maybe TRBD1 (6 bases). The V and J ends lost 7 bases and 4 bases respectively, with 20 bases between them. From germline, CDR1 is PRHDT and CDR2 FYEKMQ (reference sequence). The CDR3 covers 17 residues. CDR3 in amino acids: CASTPPPQGPGANVLTF. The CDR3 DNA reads TGTGCCAGCACCCCCCCACCACAGGGCCCAGGGGCCAACGTCCTGACTTTC. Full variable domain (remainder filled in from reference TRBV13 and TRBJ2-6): AAGVIQSPRHLIKEKRETATLKCYPIPRHDTVYWYQQGPGQDPQFLISFYEKMQSDKGSIPDRFSAQQFSDYHSELNMSSLELGDSALYFCASTPPPQGPGANVLTFGAGSRLTVL.

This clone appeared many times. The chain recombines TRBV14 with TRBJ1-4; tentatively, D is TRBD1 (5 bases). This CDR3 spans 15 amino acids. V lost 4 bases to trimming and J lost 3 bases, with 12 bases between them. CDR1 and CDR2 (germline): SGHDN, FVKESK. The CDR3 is CASSPGWAPNEKLFF. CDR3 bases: TGTGCCAGCAGCCCAGGGTGGGCACCTAATGAAAAACTGTTTTTT.

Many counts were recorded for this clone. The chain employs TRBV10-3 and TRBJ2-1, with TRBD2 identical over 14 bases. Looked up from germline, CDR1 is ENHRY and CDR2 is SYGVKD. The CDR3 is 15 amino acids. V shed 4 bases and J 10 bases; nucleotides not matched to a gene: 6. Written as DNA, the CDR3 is TGTGCCATCAGTGTAGGACTAGCGGGAGGCCAAGAGCAGTTCTTC. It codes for CAISVGLAGGQEQFF.

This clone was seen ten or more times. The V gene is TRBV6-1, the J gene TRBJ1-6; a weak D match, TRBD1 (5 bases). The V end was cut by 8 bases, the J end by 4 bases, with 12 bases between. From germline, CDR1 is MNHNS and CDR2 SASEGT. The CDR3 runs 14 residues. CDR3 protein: CASSAGPYNSPLHF. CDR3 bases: TGTGCCAGCTCCGCGGGGCCGTATAATTCACCCCTCCACTTT.

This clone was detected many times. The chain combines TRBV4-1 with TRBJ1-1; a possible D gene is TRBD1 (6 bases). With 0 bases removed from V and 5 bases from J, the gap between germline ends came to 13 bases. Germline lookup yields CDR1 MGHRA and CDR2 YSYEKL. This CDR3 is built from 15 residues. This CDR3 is CASSQEGGRRTEAFF. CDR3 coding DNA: TGCGCCAGCAGCCAAGAGGGGGGGCGAAGGACTGAAGCTTTCTTT.

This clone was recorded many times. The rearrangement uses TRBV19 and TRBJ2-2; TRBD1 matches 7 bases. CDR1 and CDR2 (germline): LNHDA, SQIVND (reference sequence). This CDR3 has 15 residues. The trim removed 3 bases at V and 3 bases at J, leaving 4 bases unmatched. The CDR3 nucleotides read TGTGCCAGTAGTATTCGACAGGGATACACCGGGGAGCTGTTTTTT. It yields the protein CASSIRQGYTGELFF.

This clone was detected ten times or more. The CDR3 region is CASSMMQGNYGYTF. The DNA of the CDR3 is TGTGCCAGCAGCATGATGCAGGGCAACTATGGCTACACCTTC. V is TRBV5-5 and J is TRBJ1-2; tentative D call: TRBD1 (5 bases). V shed 4 bases and J shed 2 bases, with 12 bases lying between them. This CDR3 is 14 amino acids long. The germline V gene has CDR1 SGHKS and CDR2 YYEKEE (reference sequence).

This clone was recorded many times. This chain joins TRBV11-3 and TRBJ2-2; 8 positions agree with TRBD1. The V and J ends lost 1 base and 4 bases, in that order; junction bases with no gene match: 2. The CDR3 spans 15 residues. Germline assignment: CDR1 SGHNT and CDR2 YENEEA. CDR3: CASSLGDRSTGELFF. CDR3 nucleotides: TGTGCCAGCAGCTTAGGGGACAGGAGCACCGGGGAGCTGTTTTTT.

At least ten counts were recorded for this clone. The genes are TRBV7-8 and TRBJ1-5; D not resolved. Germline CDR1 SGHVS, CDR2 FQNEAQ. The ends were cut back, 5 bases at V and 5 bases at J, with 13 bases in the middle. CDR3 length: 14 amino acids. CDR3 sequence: CASSLVGFYQPQHF. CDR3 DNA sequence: TGTGCCAGCAGCCTAGTCGGTTTTTATCAGCCCCAGCATTTT.

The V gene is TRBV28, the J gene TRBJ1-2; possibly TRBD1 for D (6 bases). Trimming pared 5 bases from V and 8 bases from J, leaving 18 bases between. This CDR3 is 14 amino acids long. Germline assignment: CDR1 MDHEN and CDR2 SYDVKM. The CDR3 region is CASSLPQGFGGYTF. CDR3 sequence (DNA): TGTGCCAGCAGTCTCCCGCAGGGGTTCGGAGGCTACACCTTC.

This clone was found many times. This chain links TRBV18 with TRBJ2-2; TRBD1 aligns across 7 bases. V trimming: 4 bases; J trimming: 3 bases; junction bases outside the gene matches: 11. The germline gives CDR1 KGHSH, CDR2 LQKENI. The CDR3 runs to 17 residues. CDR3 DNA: TGTGCCAGCTCACTAAAGGAATCAGGGGGAGACACCGGGGAGCTGTTTTTT. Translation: CASSLKESGGDTGELFF.

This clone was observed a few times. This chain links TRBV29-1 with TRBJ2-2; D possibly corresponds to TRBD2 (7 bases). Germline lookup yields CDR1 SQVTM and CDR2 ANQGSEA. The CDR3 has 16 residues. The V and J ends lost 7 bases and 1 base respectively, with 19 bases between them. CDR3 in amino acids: CSAPRVGGGNTGELFF. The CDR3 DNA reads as TGCAGCGCCCCAAGGGTGGGAGGGGGGAACACCGGGGAGCTGTTTTTT.

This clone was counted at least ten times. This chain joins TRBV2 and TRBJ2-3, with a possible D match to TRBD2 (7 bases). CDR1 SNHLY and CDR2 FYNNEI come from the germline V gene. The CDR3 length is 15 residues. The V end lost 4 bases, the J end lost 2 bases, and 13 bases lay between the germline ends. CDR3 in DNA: TGTGCCAGCAGTGCCTTAGGGGGGGCCACAGATACGCAGTATTTT. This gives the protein CASSALGGATDTQYF.

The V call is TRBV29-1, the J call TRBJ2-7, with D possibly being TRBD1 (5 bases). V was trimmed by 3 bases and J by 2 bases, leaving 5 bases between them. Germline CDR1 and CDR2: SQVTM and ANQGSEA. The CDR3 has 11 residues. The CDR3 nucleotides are TGCAGCGTTGAGGACACCTACGAGCAGTACTTC. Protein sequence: CSVEDTYEQYF.

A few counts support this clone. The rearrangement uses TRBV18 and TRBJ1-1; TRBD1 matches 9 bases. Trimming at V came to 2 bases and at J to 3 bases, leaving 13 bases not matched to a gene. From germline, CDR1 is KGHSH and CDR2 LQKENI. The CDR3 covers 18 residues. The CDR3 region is CASSPSGQGSGAYTEAFF. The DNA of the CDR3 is TGTGCCAGCTCACCATCCGGACAGGGGTCGGGGGCCTACACTGAAGCTTTCTTT. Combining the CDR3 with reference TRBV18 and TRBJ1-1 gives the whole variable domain NAGVMQNPRHLVRRRGQEARLRCSPMKGHSHVYWYRQLPEEGLKFMVYLQKENIIDESGMPKERFSAEFPKEGPSILRIQQVVRGDSAAYFCASSPSGQGSGAYTEAFFGQGTRLTVV.

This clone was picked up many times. The CDR3 reads CASSKRQSWGDASYEQYF. The CDR3 DNA reads TGTGCCAGCAGCAAGAGACAAAGCTGGGGGGACGCCTCCTACGAGCAGTACTTC. V and J are TRBV11-2 and TRBJ2-7, with D possibly matching TRBD2 (6 bases). The CDR3 has 18 residues. V was shortened by 5 bases and J by 0 bases, with 23 bases between the two germline ends. Germline CDR1 is SGHAT and CDR2 is FQNNGV.

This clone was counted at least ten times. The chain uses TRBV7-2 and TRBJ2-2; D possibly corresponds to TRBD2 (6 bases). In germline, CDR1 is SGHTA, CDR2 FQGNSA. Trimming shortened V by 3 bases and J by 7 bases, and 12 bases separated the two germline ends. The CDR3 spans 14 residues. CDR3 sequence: CASSFKRGGGELFF. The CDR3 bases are TGTGCCAGCAGCTTTAAAAGGGGAGGCGGGGAGCTGTTTTTT.

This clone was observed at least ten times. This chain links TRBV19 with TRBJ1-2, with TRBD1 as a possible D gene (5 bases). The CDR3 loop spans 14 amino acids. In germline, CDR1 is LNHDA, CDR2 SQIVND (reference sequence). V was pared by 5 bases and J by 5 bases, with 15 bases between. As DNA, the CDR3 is TGTGCCAGTAGTCCGGGGGACCAGGAATATGGCTACACCTTC. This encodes CASSPGDQEYGYTF.

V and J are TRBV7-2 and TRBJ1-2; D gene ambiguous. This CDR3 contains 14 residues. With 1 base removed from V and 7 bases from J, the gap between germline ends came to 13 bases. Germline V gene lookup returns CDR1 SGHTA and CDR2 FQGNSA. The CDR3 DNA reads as TGTGCCAGCAGCTTAGTGGGAGGGTCTTTTGGCTACACCTTC. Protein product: CASSLVGGSFGYTF.

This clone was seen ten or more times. This chain's CDR3 is CASMGGPNTEAFF. Written as DNA, the CDR3 is TGCGCCAGCATGGGGGGGCCGAACACTGAAGCTTTCTTT. The chain couples TRBV10-2 to TRBJ1-1; D perhaps matches TRBD1 (6 bases). The CDR3 contains 13 residues. Germline CDR1 WSHSY, CDR2 SAAADI. Trimming stripped 7 bases from V and 1 base from J, with 10 bases between.

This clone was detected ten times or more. The CDR3 DNA reads TGTGCCAGCAGTTACTCGAGGGCTGCAGCCAACTATGGCTACACCTTC. Translating it yields CASSYSRAAANYGYTF. This sequence joins TRBV6-5 and TRBJ1-2, with D unresolved. Germline V CDR1 and CDR2: MNHEY, SVGAGI. Deletions cut 0 bases from V and 2 bases from J, with 13 bases between. The CDR3 totals 16 residues.

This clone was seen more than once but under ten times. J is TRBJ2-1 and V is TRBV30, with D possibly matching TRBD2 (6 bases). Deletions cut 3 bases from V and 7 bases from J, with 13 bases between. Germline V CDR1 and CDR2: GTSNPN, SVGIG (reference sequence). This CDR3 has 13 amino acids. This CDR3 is CAWRGDWENEQFF. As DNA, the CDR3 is TGTGCCTGGAGAGGGGACTGGGAGAATGAGCAGTTCTTC.

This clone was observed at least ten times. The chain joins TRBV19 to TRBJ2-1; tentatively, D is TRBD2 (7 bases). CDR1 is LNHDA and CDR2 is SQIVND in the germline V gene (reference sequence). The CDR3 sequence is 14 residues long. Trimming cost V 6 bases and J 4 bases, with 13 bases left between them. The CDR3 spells CASRGGVIYNEQFF. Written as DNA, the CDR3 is TGTGCCAGTAGAGGGGGGGTTATTTACAATGAGCAGTTCTTC.

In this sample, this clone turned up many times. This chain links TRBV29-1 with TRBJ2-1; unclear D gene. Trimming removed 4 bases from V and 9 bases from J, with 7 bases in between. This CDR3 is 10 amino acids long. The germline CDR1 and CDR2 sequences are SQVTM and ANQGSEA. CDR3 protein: CSVGWAEQFF. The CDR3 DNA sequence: TGCAGCGTTGGCTGGGCTGAGCAGTTCTTC.

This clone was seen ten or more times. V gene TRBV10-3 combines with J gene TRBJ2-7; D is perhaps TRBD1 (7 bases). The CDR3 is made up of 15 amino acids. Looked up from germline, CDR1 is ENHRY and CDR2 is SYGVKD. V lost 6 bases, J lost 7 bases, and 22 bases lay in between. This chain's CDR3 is CAIRGAGQIPWEQYF. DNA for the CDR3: TGTGCCATCAGAGGTGCGGGACAGATTCCCTGGGAGCAGTACTTC.